A selection of T cell receptor beta chains follows, all from one sample in a study of shared clonotypes between healthy human individuals. Some clones are missing from TCRdb's copy, which holds only in-frame ones; the method was immunoSEQ multiplex PCR. The table records a few million clones, approximately 94% of them present only once. The sample was naive CD4+ T cells sorted from blood. Every receptor here comes from a man between 18 and 29 years old in good health. CDR3s include the opening cysteine and the closing phenylalanine or tryptophan. The D gene is left open where the match is weak. Size is stated for part of the rows, as once, few or many counts, or as a class when the clone is expanded.

d_gene,abundance,j_gene,len,v_gene,CDR3aa,CDR3nt
.,.,TRBJ1-4,13,TRBV11-2,CASSLVPDSPLFF,TGTGCCAGCAGCCTAGTCCCGGACAGTCCGCTGTTTTTT
TRBD1,.,TRBJ1-1,15,TRBV5-1,CASSFRTGKGTEAFF,TGCGCCAGCAGCTTCCGGACAGGAAAGGGCACTGAAGCTTTCTTT
.,once,TRBJ2-5,15,TRBV7-2,CASSLEDSGGETQYF,TGTGCCAGCAGCTTAGAAGACAGCGGCGGGGAGACCCAGTACTTC
.,.,TRBJ2-7,17,TRBV16,CASSQSGPNIGIHEQYF,TGTGCCAGCAGCCAATCCGGGCCAAACATAGGGATTCACGAGCAGTACTTC
.,.,TRBJ1-2,14,TRBV5-4,CASSFSRQLYGYTF,TGTGCCAGCAGCTTTTCACGTCAGCTCTATGGCTACACCTTC
TRBD1,.,TRBJ1-1,16,TRBV4-3,CASSQLIGQGDTEAFF,TGCGCCAGCAGCCAACTAATTGGACAGGGGGACACTGAAGCTTTCTTT
TRBD1,.,TRBJ1-1,15,TRBV7-8,CASSLSWDRETEAFF,TGTGCCAGCAGCTTATCCTGGGACAGAGAGACTGAAGCTTTCTTT
TRBD1,.,TRBJ1-2,13,TRBV5-5,CASSLSTGGGYTF,TGTGCCAGCAGCTTGAGCACAGGGGGTGGCTACACCTTC
.,.,TRBJ1-5,12,TRBV10-3,CAISESTAPQHF,TGTGCCATCAGTGAGTCGACGGCGCCCCAGCATTTT
TRBD1,.,TRBJ2-5,14,TRBV14,CASSPRTGGETQYF,TGTGCCAGCAGCCCTAGGACAGGGGGGGAGACCCAGTACTTC
TRBD2,.,TRBJ2-1,15,TRBV15,CATSRVAGGGNEQFF,TGTGCCACCAGCAGAGTGGCGGGAGGGGGGAATGAGCAGTTCTTC
.,.,TRBJ1-1,14,TRBV6-6,CASSYSYVNTEAFF,TGTGCCAGCAGTTACTCGTACGTGAACACTGAAGCTTTCTTT
.,.,TRBJ2-7,14,TRBV6-1,CASSVLDVTYEQYF,TGTGCCAGCAGCGTGCTGGATGTAACCTACGAGCAGTACTTC
.,.,TRBJ2-7,13,TRBV6-1,CASSEGLRQEQYF,TGTGCCAGCAGTGAAGGATTGCGACAAGAGCAGTACTTC
TRBD2,.,TRBJ2-3,15,TRBV11-2,CASSRPGLALHTQYF,TGTGCCAGCAGCCGCCCGGGACTAGCTTTACATACGCAGTATTTT
TRBD1,.,TRBJ1-2,16,TRBV28,CASSSKLQGAVYGYTF,TGTGCCAGCAGTTCAAAATTACAGGGGGCGGTTTATGGCTACACCTTC
.,.,TRBJ1-2,14,TRBV7-8,CASSLGEEPYGYTF,TGTGCCAGCAGCTTAGGAGAGGAGCCCTATGGCTACACCTTC
.,.,TRBJ2-3,14,TRBV4-3,CASSLGLITDTQYF,TGCGCCAGCAGCCTGGGACTTATCACAGATACGCAGTATTTT
.,.,TRBJ1-1,15,TRBV5-6,CASSFHTGLDTEAFF,TGTGCCAGCAGCTTTCATACAGGGCTGGACACTGAAGCTTTCTTT
.,.,TRBJ2-3,13,TRBV30,CAWSVRGGDTQYF,TGTGCCTGGAGTGTAAGGGGGGGGGATACGCAGTATTTT
TRBD2,.,TRBJ2-7,15,TRBV19,CASSTQAGPSYEQYF,TGTGCCAGTAGTACCCAAGCGGGGCCGAGCTACGAGCAGTACTTC
.,.,TRBJ2-2,14,TRBV7-2,CASSARTRTGELFF,TGTGCCAGCAGCGCCCGGACGAGGACCGGGGAGCTGTTTTTT
.,.,TRBJ1-6,13,TRBV19,CASSIRLNSPLHF,TGTGCCAGTAGTATCCGCCTGAATTCACCCCTCCACTTT
TRBD2,.,TRBJ2-7,14,TRBV11-2,CASSLGRGAYEQYF,TGTGCCAGCAGCTTGGGGCGGGGGGCCTACGAGCAGTACTTC
.,.,TRBJ1-2,16,TRBV28,CASSPGNRDRSYGYTF,TGTGCCAGCAGTCCCGGTAACAGGGATCGCAGCTATGGCTACACCTTC
.,.,TRBJ2-7,12,TRBV18,CASSLTPYEQYF,TGTGCCAGCTCTCTTACACCTTACGAGCAGTACTTC
TRBD1,.,TRBJ1-2,17,TRBV2,CASRVRDRVAPDYGYTF,TGTGCCAGCAGAGTCCGGGACAGGGTGGCCCCAGACTATGGCTACACCTTC
.,few,TRBJ1-3,12,TRBV6-1,CASGSSGNTIYF,TGTGCCAGCGGAAGCTCTGGAAACACCATATATTTT
.,.,TRBJ2-7,14,TRBV6-5,CASSPSRQAYEQYF,TGTGCCAGCAGCCCCAGCCGACAGGCCTACGAGCAGTACTTC
TRBD1,.,TRBJ1-5,14,TRBV2,CASSGTGGEQPQHF,TGTGCCAGCAGTGGGACAGGGGGTGAACAGCCCCAGCATTTT
.,.,TRBJ2-5,11,TRBV7-9,CASSSQETQYF,TGTGCCAGCAGCAGCCAAGAGACCCAGTACTTC
TRBD1,once,TRBJ2-7,13,TRBV6-1,CASHKGQGGEQYF,TGTGCCAGTCATAAGGGACAGGGCGGCGAGCAGTACTTC
.,.,TRBJ2-3,15,TRBV14,CASSPHRGWTDTQYF,TGTGCCAGCAGCCCCCACCGGGGGTGGACAGATACGCAGTATTTT
.,.,TRBJ2-2,14,TRBV28,CASIRGSGTGELFF,TGTGCCAGCATCCGGGGTTCTGGAACCGGGGAGCTGTTTTTT
.,.,TRBJ2-7,13,TRBV5-4,CASSLLGVHEQYF,TGTGCCAGCAGCTTGCTAGGGGTCCACGAGCAGTACTTC
.,.,TRBJ2-3,16,TRBV9,CASHPSGDKRADTQYF,TGTGCCAGCCATCCGAGCGGGGACAAGCGGGCAGATACGCAGTATTTT
.,.,TRBJ2-2,14,TRBV13,CASSLGYRAGELFF,TGTGCCAGCAGCTTAGGATATCGAGCGGGGGAGCTGTTTTTT
.,.,TRBJ2-2,12,TRBV7-2,CASSLHTGELFF,TGTGCCAGCAGCCTCCATACCGGGGAGCTGTTTTTT
.,once,TRBJ1-1,14,TRBV5-1,CASHFGTPNTEAFF,TGCGCCAGCCATTTCGGGACACCGAACACTGAAGCTTTCTTT
.,.,TRBJ2-2,15,TRBV7-9,CASSLDREYTGELFF,TGTGCCAGCAGCTTAGACCGGGAGTACACCGGGGAGCTGTTTTTT
TRBD1,.,TRBJ2-3,14,TRBV10-1,CASSTGQGPDTQYF,TGCGCCAGCAGTACGGGACAGGGACCAGATACGCAGTATTTT
.,.,TRBJ1-6,15,TRBV28,CASSLDGSNNSPLHF,TGTGCCAGCAGTTTAGACGGGAGCAATAATTCACCCCTCCACTTT
TRBD1,.,TRBJ1-2,14,TRBV18,CASSPGQGGLGYTF,TGTGCCAGCTCACCAGGACAGGGTGGCCTGGGCTACACCTTC